This TCR beta chain was retrieved from a study of blood T cell repertoires in COVID-19. Study in general: The study drew acute and convalescent COVID-19 samples from the United States, Italy and Spain. PBMCs, B-cell-depleted T cells, or T cells were the source of the cDNA or gDNA that made up the material.

Some clones are missing from TCRdb's copy, which holds only in-frame ones; the method was immunoSEQ multiplex PCR. This table has tens of thousands of clones, 85% to 90% appearing once. CDR3 length equals 14 residues. V was pared by 6 bases and J by 7 bases, with 15 bases between. Germline lookup yields CDR1 MNHEY and CDR2 SVGAGI. There are a few counts of this clone. The specimen sequenced was peripheral blood. This TCR was sampled from a human donor in a cohort sampled during active COVID-19. V usage is TRBV6-5 and J usage is TRBJ1-4; D remains unclear. CDR3 amino acids: CASRPERLREKLFF. CDR3 bases: TGTGCCAGCAGACCCGAACGACTCCGTGAAAAACTGTTTTTT.